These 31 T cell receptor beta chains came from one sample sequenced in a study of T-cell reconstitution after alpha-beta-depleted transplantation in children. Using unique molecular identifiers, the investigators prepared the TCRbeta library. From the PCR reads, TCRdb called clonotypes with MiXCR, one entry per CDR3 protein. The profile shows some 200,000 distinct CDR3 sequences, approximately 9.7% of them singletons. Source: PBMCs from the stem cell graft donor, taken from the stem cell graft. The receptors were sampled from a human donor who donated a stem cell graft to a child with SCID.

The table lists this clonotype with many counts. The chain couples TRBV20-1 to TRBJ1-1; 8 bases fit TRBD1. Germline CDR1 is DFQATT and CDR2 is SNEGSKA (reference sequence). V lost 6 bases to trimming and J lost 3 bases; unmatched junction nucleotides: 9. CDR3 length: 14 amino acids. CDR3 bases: TGCAGTGCGTTTGACAGGGGAAAGGACACTGAAGCTTTCTTT. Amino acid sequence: CSAFDRGKDTEAFF.

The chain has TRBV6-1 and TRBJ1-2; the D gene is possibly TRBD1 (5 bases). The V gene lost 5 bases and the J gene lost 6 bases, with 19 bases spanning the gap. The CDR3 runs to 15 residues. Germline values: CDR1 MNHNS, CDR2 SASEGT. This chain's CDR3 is CASSTAASGSDGYTF. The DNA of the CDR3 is TGTGCCAGCAGTACCGCCGCGTCAGGGTCGGATGGCTACACCTTC.

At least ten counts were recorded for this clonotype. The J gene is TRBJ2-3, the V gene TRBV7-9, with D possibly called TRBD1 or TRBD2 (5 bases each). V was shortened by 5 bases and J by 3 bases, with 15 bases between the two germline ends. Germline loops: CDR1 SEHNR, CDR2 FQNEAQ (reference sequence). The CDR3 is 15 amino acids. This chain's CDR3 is CASSRGSEGTDTQYF. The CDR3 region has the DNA TGTGCCAGCAGCCGTGGGAGCGAGGGGACAGATACGCAGTATTTT.

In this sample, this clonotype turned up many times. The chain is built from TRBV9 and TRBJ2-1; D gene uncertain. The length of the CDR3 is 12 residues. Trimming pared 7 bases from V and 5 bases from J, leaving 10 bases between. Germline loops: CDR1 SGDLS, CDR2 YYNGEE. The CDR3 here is CASPDGHNEQFF. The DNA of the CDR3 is TGTGCCAGCCCGGACGGCCACAATGAGCAGTTCTTC.

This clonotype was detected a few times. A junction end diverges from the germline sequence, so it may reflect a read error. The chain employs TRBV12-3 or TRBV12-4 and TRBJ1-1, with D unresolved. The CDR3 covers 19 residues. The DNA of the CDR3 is TGTGCCATCAGTTTAGCGGGAGGCGGACTGAGTCTCATGAACACTGAAGCTTTCTTT. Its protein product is CAISLAGGGLSLMNTEAFF.

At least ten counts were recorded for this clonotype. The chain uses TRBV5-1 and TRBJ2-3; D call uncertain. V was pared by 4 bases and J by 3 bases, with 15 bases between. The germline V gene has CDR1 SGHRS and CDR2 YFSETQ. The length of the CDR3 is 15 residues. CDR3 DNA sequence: TGCGCCAGCAGCCTGCTAGGGTCAAAGACAGATACGCAGTATTTT. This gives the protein CASSLLGSKTDTQYF.

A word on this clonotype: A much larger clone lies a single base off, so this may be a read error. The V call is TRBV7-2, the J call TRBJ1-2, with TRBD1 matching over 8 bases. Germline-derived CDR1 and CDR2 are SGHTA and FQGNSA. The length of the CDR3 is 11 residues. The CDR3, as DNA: TGTGCCAGCAGCAACCTGGACAGGGTTCGCTTC. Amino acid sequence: CASSNLDRVRF. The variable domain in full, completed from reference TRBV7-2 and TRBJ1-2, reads GAGVSQSPSNKVTEKGKDVELRCDPISGHTALYWYRQSLGQGLEFLIYFQGNSAPDKSGLPSDRFSAERTGGSVSTLTIQRTQQEDSAVYLCASSNLDRVRFGSGTRLTVV.

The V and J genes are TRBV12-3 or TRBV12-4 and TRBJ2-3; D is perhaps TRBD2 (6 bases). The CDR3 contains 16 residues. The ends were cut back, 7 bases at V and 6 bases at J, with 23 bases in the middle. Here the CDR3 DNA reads TGTGCCAGCACCGCTCGGACTAACCTAGGATCGGATACGCAGTATTTT. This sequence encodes CASTARTNLGSDTQYF.

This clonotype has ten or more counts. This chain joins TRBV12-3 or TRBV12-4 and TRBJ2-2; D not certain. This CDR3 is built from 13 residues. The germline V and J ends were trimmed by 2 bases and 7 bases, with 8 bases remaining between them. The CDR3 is CASSLSSFGELFF. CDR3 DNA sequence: TGTGCCAGCAGTTTAAGCTCATTCGGGGAGCTGTTTTTT.

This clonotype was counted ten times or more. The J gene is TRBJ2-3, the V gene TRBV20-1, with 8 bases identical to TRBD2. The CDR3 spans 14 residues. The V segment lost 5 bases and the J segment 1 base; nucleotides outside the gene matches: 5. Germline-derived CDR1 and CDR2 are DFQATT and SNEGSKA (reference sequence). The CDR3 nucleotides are TGCAGTGCTGGCCCGACTAGCGGCACAGATACGCAGTATTTT. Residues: CSAGPTSGTDTQYF.

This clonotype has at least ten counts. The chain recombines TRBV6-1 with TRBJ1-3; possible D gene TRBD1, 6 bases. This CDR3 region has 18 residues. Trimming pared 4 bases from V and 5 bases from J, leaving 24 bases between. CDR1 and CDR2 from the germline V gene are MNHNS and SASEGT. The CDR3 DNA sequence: TGTGCCAGCAGTGGATTAAGGGGGACCACTTCTCCGAGAAACACCATATATTTT. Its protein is CASSGLRGTTSPRNTIYF.

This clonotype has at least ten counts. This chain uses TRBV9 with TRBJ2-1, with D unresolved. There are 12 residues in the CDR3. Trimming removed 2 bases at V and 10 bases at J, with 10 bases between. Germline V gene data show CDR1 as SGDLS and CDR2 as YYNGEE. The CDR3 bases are TGTGCCAGCAGCGTCCGGGCTCGGGAGCAGTTCTTC. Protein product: CASSVRAREQFF.

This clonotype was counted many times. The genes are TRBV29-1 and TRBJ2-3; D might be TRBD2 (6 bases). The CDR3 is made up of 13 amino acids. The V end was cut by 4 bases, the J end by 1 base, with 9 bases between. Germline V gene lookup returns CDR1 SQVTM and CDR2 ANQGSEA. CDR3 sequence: CSVGRLGTDTQYF. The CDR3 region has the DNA TGCAGCGTTGGGCGACTAGGCACAGATACGCAGTATTTT.

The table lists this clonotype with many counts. The CDR3 loop is CASTDRPNTEAFF. CDR3 in DNA: TGCGCCAGCACCGACAGGCCGAACACTGAAGCTTTCTTT. This chain uses TRBV5-1 with TRBJ1-1, with TRBD1 as a possible D gene (6 bases). Germline-derived CDR1 and CDR2 are SGHRS and YFSETQ. V was cut by 6 bases and J by 1 base, with 10 bases left in between. This CDR3 has 13 amino acids. Combining the CDR3 with reference TRBV5-1 and TRBJ1-1 gives the whole variable domain KAGVTQTPRYLIKTRGQQVTLSCSPISGHRSVSWYQQTPGQGLQFLFEYFSETQRNKGNFPGRFSGRQFSNSRSEMNVSTLELGDSALYLCASTDRPNTEAFFGQGTRLTVV.

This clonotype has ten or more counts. The CDR3 DNA is TGCAGTGCTAGAGGGCTCGGACAGTCAGACACTGAAGCTTTCTTT. Encoded protein: CSARGLGQSDTEAFF. The chain uses TRBV20-1 and TRBJ1-1; TRBD1 might be the D (6 bases). V dropped 1 base and J dropped 3 bases, with 15 bases sitting between them. There are 15 residues in the CDR3. CDR1 DFQATT and CDR2 SNEGSKA come from the germline V gene (reference sequence).

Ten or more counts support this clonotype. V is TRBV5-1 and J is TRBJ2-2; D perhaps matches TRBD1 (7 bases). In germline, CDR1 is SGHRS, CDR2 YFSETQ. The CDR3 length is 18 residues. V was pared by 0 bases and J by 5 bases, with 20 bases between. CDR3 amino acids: CASSLASSRDSGTGELFF. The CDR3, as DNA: TGCGCCAGCAGCTTGGCCTCGAGCCGGGACAGCGGGACCGGGGAGCTGTTTTTT.

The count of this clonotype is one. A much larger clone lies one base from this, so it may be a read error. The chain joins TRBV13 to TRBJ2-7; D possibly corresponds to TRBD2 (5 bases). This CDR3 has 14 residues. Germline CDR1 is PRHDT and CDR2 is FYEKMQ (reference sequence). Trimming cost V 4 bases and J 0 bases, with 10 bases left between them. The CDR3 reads CASSSRGGSYEQYF. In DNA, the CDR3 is TGTGCCAGCAGCTCCAGAGGAGGCTCCTACGAGCAGTACTTC.

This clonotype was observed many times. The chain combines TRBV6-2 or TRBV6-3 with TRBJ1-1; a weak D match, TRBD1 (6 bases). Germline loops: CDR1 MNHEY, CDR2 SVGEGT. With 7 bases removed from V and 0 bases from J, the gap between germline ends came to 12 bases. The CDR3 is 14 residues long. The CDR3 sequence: CASTPAGVNTEAFF. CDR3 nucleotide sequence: TGTGCCAGCACCCCCGCAGGGGTGAACACTGAAGCTTTCTTT.

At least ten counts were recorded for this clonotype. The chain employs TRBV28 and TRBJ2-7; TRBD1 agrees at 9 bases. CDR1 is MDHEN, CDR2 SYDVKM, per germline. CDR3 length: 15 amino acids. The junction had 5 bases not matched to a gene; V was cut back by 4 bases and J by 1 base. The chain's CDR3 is CASSYPGQGSYEQYF. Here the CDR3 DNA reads TGTGCCAGCAGTTACCCGGGACAGGGATCCTACGAGCAGTACTTC. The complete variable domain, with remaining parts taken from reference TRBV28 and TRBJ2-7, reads DVKVTQSSRYLVKRTGEKVFLECVQDMDHENMFWYRQDPGLGLRLIYFSYDVKMKEKGDIPEGYSVSREKKERFSLILESASTNQTSMYLCASSYPGQGSYEQYFGPGTRLTVT.

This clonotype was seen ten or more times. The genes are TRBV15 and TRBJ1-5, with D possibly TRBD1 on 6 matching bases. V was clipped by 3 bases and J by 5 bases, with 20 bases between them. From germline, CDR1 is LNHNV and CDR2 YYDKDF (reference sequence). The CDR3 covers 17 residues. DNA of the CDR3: TGTGCCACCAGCAGCGCCTCCGGGACATACGCCGATCAGCCCCAGCATTTT. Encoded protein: CATSSASGTYADQPQHF.

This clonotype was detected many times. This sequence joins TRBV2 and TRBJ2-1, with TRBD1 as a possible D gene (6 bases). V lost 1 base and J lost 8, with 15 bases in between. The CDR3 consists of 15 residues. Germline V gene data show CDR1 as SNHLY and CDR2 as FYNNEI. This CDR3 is CASSEEQQGGDEQFF. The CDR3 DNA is TGTGCCAGCAGTGAAGAGCAACAGGGTGGCGATGAGCAGTTCTTC.

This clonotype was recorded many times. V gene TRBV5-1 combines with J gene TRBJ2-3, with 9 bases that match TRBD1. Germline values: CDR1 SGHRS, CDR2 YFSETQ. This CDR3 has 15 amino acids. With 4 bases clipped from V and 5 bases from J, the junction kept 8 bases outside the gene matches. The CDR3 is CASSPWTGVIDTQYF. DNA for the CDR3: TGCGCCAGCAGCCCATGGACAGGGGTCATAGATACGCAGTATTTT.

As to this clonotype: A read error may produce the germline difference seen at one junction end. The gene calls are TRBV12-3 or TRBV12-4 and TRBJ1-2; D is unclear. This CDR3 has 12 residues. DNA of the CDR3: TGTGCCAGCAGTTTGGGAAACTATGGCGACACCTTC. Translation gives CASSLGNYGDTF.

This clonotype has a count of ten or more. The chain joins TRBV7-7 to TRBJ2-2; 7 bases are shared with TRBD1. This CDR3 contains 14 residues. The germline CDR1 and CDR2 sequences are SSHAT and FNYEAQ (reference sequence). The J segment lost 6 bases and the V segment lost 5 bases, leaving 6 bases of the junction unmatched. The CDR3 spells CASSAYRGAGELFF. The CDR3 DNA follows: TGTGCCAGCAGCGCCTACAGGGGCGCCGGGGAGCTGTTTTTT.

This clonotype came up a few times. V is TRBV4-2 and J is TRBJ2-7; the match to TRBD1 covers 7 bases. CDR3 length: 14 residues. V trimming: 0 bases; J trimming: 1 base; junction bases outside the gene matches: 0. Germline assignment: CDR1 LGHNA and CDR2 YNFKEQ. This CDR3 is CASSQEDRSYEQYF. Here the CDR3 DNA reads TGTGCCAGCAGCCAAGAGGACAGGTCCTACGAGCAGTACTTC.

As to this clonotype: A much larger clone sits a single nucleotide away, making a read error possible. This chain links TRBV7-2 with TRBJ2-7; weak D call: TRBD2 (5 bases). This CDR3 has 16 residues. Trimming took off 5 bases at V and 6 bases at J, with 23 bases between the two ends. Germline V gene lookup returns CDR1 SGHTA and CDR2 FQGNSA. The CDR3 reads CASSPPGFSGSSEQYF. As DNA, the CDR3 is TGTGCCAGCAGCCCCCCTGGTTTCTCGGGGTCCAGCGAGCAGTACTTC.

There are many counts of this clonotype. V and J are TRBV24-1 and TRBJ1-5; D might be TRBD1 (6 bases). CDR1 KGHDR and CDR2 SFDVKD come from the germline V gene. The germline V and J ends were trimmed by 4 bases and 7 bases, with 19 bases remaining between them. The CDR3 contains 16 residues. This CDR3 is CATSDQGAGDLQPQHF. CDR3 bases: TGTGCCACCAGTGACCAGGGTGCAGGGGATTTGCAGCCCCAGCATTTT.

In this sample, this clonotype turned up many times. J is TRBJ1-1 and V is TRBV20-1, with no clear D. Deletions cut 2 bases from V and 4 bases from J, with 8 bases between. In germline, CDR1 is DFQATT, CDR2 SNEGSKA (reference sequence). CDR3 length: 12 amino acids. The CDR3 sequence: CSARKGFTEAFF. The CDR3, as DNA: TGCAGTGCTAGAAAGGGATTCACTGAAGCTTTCTTT.

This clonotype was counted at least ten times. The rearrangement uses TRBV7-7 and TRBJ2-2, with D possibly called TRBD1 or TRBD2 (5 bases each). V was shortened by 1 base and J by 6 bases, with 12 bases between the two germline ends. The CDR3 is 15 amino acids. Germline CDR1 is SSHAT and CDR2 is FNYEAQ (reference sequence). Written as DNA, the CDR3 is TGTGCCAGCAGCTTAGAGGTGGGACCCGCCGGGGAGCTGTTTTTT. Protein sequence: CASSLEVGPAGELFF.

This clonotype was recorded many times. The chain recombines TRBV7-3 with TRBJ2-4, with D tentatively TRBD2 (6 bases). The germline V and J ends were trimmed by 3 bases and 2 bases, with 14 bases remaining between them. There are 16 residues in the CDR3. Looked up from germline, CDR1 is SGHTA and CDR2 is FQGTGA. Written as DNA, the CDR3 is TGTGCCAGCAGCTTGGGGGGTACGGGAACCAAAAACATTCAGTACTTC. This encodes CASSLGGTGTKNIQYF.

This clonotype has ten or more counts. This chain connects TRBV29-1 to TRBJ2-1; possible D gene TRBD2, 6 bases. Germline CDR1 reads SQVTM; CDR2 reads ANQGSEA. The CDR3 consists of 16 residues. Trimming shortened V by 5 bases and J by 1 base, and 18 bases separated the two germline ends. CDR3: CSVPTLWGVSYNEQFF. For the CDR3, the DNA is TGCAGCGTTCCCACTCTCTGGGGGGTATCCTACAATGAGCAGTTCTTC.